The source of this T cell receptor (beta chain) is a study of CD8 T cells in ankylosing spondylitis. Study-level findings and limits: It appeared that ankylosing spondylitis blood was characterized by a TCR beta motif of under ten highly homologous variants. Clones linked to disease were reported to show significant enrichment in matched ankylosing spondylitis synovial fluid. Earlier reports found some motif variants in synovial fluid and blood in reactive arthritis. Disease-linked clones were CD8+ and relatively rare in peripheral blood.

The V and J ends lost 4 bases and 3 bases, in that order; junction bases with no gene match: 5. Germline V lookup: CDR1 SGDLS, CDR2 YYNGEE. This CDR3 has 15 residues. This clonotype was observed a few times. Its antigen is unidentified. With molecular barcodes, quantitative 5'-RACE was used to make the TCR beta libraries. TCRdb redid the calling of the 5' RACE reads with MiXCR, one entry per CDR3 protein. The table records about 130,000 distinct CDR3 sequences, 17% of them present only once. The sequence was obtained from a male donor with ankylosing spondylitis. The sample taken for sequencing was blood, either unsorted or a sorted T cell fraction (not recorded which). The rearrangement uses TRBV9 and TRBJ2-3; TRBD2 aligns across 10 bases. This CDR3 is CASSSGTSDTDTQYF. The CDR3 nucleotides are TGTGCCAGCAGCTCCGGGACTAGCGATACAGATACGCAGTATTTT.